Shown below are 23 T cell receptor beta chains from a single sample sequenced in a study of shared clonotypes between healthy human individuals. Generated by immunoSEQ multiplex PCR, the TCRdb table keeps only in-frame clones and is missing some. The repertoire holds some 690,000 clones, with 90% as singletons. Sequencing was performed on memory CD8+ T cells from PBMCs. Indicated subset: CD45RO+ cells pooled with CCR7-negative TemRA cells. These receptors all come from a man younger than 35 in good health. Some clones in this sample may be carry-over from other donors' samples.

J is TRBJ2-7 and V is TRBV7-9; tentatively, D is TRBD2 (6 bases). V dropped 4 bases and J dropped 3 bases, with 16 bases sitting between them. This CDR3 spans 15 amino acids. Germline-derived CDR1 and CDR2 are SEHNR and FQNEAQ (reference sequence). As DNA, the CDR3 is TGTGCCAGCAGCTCTAAGGCTAGCGTATACTACGAGCAGTACTTC. Encoded protein: CASSSKASVYYEQYF.

The CDR3 spells CASPWGLAGSSPYNEQFF. The CDR3 DNA reads TGTGCCAGCCCTTGGGGGCTAGCGGGTTCCTCGCCCTACAATGAGCAGTTCTTC. The chain employs TRBV7-9 and TRBJ2-1; 8 positions agree with TRBD2. V was pared by 8 bases and J by 2 bases, with 17 bases of the junction left unmatched. This CDR3 is built from 18 residues. From germline, CDR1 is SEHNR and CDR2 FQNEAQ (reference sequence).

This clone was picked up one time. The CDR3 reads CASRIRTSGRGTDTQYF. DNA of the CDR3: TGTGCCAGCAGGATACGGACTAGCGGGAGAGGGACAGATACGCAGTATTTT. The rearrangement joins TRBV27 to TRBJ2-3; 13 bases are a match to TRBD2. The CDR3 is 17 residues long. Per the germline V gene, CDR1 is MNHEY and CDR2 is SMNVEV (reference sequence). V lost 6 bases and J lost 3; bases outside the gene matches: 9.

The chain couples TRBV15 to TRBJ2-7; a weak D match, TRBD2 (6 bases). Germline V gene lookup returns CDR1 LNHNV and CDR2 YYDKDF (reference sequence). V was cut by 8 bases and J by 2 bases, with 13 bases left in between. This CDR3 contains 13 residues. CDR3 loop: CATDPERAYEQYF. The CDR3 coding sequence is TGTGCCACCGACCCGGAGCGGGCCTACGAGCAGTACTTC. The full variable domain, rest sourced from reference TRBV15 and TRBJ2-7, is DAMVIQNPRYQVTQFGKPVTLSCSQTLNHNVMYWYQQKSSQAPKLLFHYYDKDFNNEADTPDNFQSRRPNTSFCFLDIRSPGLGDTAMYLCATDPERAYEQYFGPGTRLTVT.

V gene TRBV10-2 combines with J gene TRBJ2-7; D may correspond to TRBD1 or TRBD2 (5 bases each). CDR3 length: 12 amino acids. Per the germline V gene, CDR1 is WSHSY and CDR2 is SAAADI. The V and J ends lost 8 bases and 1 base respectively, with 9 bases between them. CDR3 nucleotides: TGCGCCAGCCGGGGCCCGTCCTACGAGCAGTACTTC. Encoded protein: CASRGPSYEQYF.

The V gene is TRBV4-2, the J gene TRBJ1-1, with D unresolved. The V gene lost 0 bases and the J gene lost 8 bases, with 22 bases spanning the gap. The CDR3 sequence is 17 residues long. The germline V gene encodes CDR1 LGHNA and CDR2 YNFKEQ. CDR3 in DNA: TGTGCCAGCAGCCAAGATGCTCGACAACCGGGTATGTCCGAAGCTTTCTTT. The encoded protein is CASSQDARQPGMSEAFF.

V usage is TRBV7-6 and J usage is TRBJ1-1, with TRBD1 matching 7 bases. CDR1 and CDR2 (germline): SGHVS, FNYEAQ. The length of the CDR3 is 13 residues. After removal of 4 bases from V and 5 bases from J, the junction contained 4 bases not matched to a gene. The CDR3 protein is CASSSDRDTEAFF. DNA of the CDR3: TGTGCCAGCAGCTCCGACAGGGATACTGAAGCTTTCTTT.

The J gene is TRBJ1-3, the V gene TRBV7-9, with TRBD1 identical over 7 bases. This CDR3 is 15 amino acids long. Losses at the gene ends were 4 bases for V and 5 bases for J; bases not matched to a gene: 8. The V gene's germline CDR1 is SEHNR and CDR2 FQNEAQ (reference sequence). CDR3 residues: CASSSTTGLRNTIYF. CDR3 DNA: TGTGCCAGCAGCTCCACGACAGGGTTACGAAACACCATATATTTT.

This clone was detected once. V usage is TRBV5-5 and J usage is TRBJ2-7; D not certain. Germline V gene lookup returns CDR1 SGHKS and CDR2 YYEKEE (reference sequence). V gave up 0 bases and J gave up 5 bases, with 6 bases separating them. The CDR3 sequence is 12 residues long. This chain's CDR3 is CASSLGVHEQYF. CDR3 in DNA: TGTGCCAGCAGCTTGGGCGTCCACGAGCAGTACTTC.

J is TRBJ1-1 and V is TRBV5-8; D uncertain. The germline CDR1 and CDR2 sequences are SGHTS and YDEGEE. V was trimmed by 0 bases and J by 10 bases, leaving 7 bases between them. The CDR3 extends over 11 amino acids. CDR3: CASSLGRLAFF. DNA for the CDR3: TGTGCCAGCAGCTTGGGTAGGTTAGCTTTCTTT.

This clone occurred once. CDR3 residues: CASSSQISGNPRGAAFF. The CDR3 nucleotides are TGCGCCAGCAGCTCCCAGATCTCCGGGAACCCCCGCGGGGCGGCTTTCTTT. This chain joins TRBV5-1 and TRBJ1-1; a weak D match, TRBD1 (5 bases). V dropped 3 bases and J dropped 11 bases, with 29 bases sitting between them. This CDR3 has 17 residues. The germline V gene encodes CDR1 SGHRS and CDR2 YFSETQ.

The gene calls are TRBV29-1 and TRBJ2-3, with D uncertain. CDR3 length: 12 amino acids. The V gene lost 5 bases and the J gene lost 2 bases, with 8 bases spanning the gap. CDR1 SQVTM and CDR2 ANQGSEA come from the germline V gene. The CDR3 DNA follows: TGCAGCGTTTTTCTTTACACAGATACGCAGTATTTT. It is translated as CSVFLYTDTQYF.

The chain joins TRBV27 to TRBJ2-7; 8 bases fit TRBD2. This CDR3 region has 15 residues. J gave up 5 bases and V 4 bases, and 10 bases lay outside the gene matches. Germline lookup yields CDR1 MNHEY and CDR2 SMNVEV (reference sequence). The CDR3 here is CASSSNLAGRHEQYF. In nucleotides, the CDR3 is TGTGCCAGCAGTTCAAACCTAGCGGGCCGCCACGAGCAGTACTTC.

The chain recombines TRBV7-6 with TRBJ2-1, with 7 nucleotides matching TRBD2. Germline-derived CDR1 and CDR2 are SGHVS and FNYEAQ. V was pared by 5 bases and J by 5 bases, with 18 bases of the junction left unmatched. The CDR3 totals 18 residues. CDR3 protein: CASSPSLGGGFSNNEQFF. In nucleotides, the CDR3 is TGTGCCAGCAGCCCCAGCTTGGGGGGAGGGTTTAGCAACAATGAGCAGTTCTTC.

The V gene is TRBV6-1, the J gene TRBJ1-2, with D perhaps TRBD1 (6 bases). This CDR3 comprises 14 residues. The V gene's germline CDR1 is MNHNS and CDR2 SASEGT. V lost 0 bases, J lost 8 bases, and 13 bases lay in between. CDR3 loop: CASSEAEGGRGYTF. In nucleotides, the CDR3 is TGTGCCAGCAGTGAAGCCGAAGGGGGTCGGGGCTACACCTTC.

The chain links TRBV6-5 to TRBJ2-5; a weak D match, TRBD2 (6 bases). The better agreement between TRBJ2-7 and the DNA end casts doubt on the J call. The length of the CDR3 is 13 residues. From germline, CDR1 is MNHEY and CDR2 SVGAGI. CDR3 nucleotide sequence: TGTGCCAGCAGTTCCCCAGCGGGCTACGAGCAGTACTTC. Amino acid sequence: CASSSPAGYEQYF.

The chain links TRBV27 to TRBJ2-7; 8 bases agree with TRBD1. CDR3 size: 15 residues. Unmatched junction bases numbered 9, after V lost 7 bases and J lost 1 base. Germline loops: CDR1 MNHEY, CDR2 SMNVEV (reference sequence). CDR3 nucleotides: TGTGCCAGCACCCCCCGGACAGGGAAGTCCTACGAGCAGTACTTC. Its translation is CASTPRTGKSYEQYF.

The chain employs TRBV28 and TRBJ1-5, with 12 bases lining up with TRBD1. Germline CDR1 and CDR2: MDHEN and SYDVKM. Losses at the gene ends were 2 bases for V and 8 bases for J; bases not matched to a gene: 13. CDR3 size: 18 residues. The DNA for the CDR3 is TGTGCCAGCAGTTTAAGGCTGGGGACAGGGGGCCCTAGGGAGCCCCAGCATTTT. The encoded protein is CASSLRLGTGGPREPQHF.

The V and J genes are TRBV6-6 and TRBJ2-3; D possibly uses TRBD1 or TRBD2 (5 bases each). Germline CDR1 reads MNHNY; CDR2 reads SVGAGI (reference sequence). Trimming took 0 bases from V and 2 from J, leaving 12 bases between them. CDR3 length: 16 amino acids. CDR3 nucleotides: TGTGCCAGCAGTTACTCGAGGGACGGTTTCACAGATACGCAGTATTTT. Translated: CASSYSRDGFTDTQYF.

The chain uses TRBV27 and TRBJ2-1; 10 bases line up with TRBD2. Trimming took 4 bases from V and 4 from J; bases not matched to a gene: 10. The length of the CDR3 is 17 residues. CDR1 and CDR2 (germline): MNHEY, SMNVEV (reference sequence). The CDR3 loop is CASSSRSGRVGYNEQFF. CDR3 nucleotides: TGTGCCAGCAGTTCGAGGAGCGGGAGGGTTGGGTACAATGAGCAGTTCTTC.

This chain uses TRBV28 with TRBJ2-1; 9 positions match TRBD2. J gave up 7 bases and V 7 bases, and 11 bases lay outside the gene matches. Germline V gene sequence: CDR1 MDHEN, CDR2 SYDVKM. The CDR3 covers 15 residues. The CDR3 loop reads CASISSSGRLNEQFF. The CDR3 DNA sequence: TGTGCCAGCATTAGTAGTAGCGGGAGATTAAATGAGCAGTTCTTC.

The chain joins TRBV28 to TRBJ2-3; TRBD2 agrees at 7 bases. Germline CDR1 MDHEN, CDR2 SYDVKM. This CDR3 has 17 residues. The V segment lost 2 bases and the J segment 1 base; nucleotides outside the gene matches: 9. Written as DNA, the CDR3 is TGTGCCAGCAGTTTAGGGCGGGAGTCACCCGGCACAGATACGCAGTATTTT. Translation: CASSLGRESPGTDTQYF.

V usage is TRBV5-6 and J usage is TRBJ2-3, with D unclear. V was shortened by 4 bases and J by 4 bases, with 13 bases between the two germline ends. Germline V CDR1 and CDR2: SGHDT, YYEEEE. The CDR3 contains 14 residues. In nucleotides, the CDR3 is TGTGCCAGCAGCCAGCCCCGGGTCCCAGATACGCAGTATTTT. Translation gives CASSQPRVPDTQYF. Using reference TRBV5-6 and TRBJ2-3 for the parts outside the CDR3, the full variable domain is DAGVTQSPTHLIKTRGQQVTLRCSPKSGHDTVSWYQQALGQGPQFIFQYYEEEERQRGNFPDRFSGHQFPNYSSELNVNALLLGDSALYLCASSQPRVPDTQYFGPGTRLTVL.